These 30 T cell receptor beta chains share one sample of origin, sequenced in a study of blood T cells in healthy people across ages. Through a sample-barcoded 5' primer and a J-beta primer mix, a second PCR was run for roughly 6 to 12 cycles. TCRdb processed the 5' RACE reads anew with MiXCR; each CDR3 protein has one entry. The table shows some 290,000 distinct CDR3 sequences, with around 27% occurring only once. Sample: blood. These receptors were collected from a woman aged 70 to 79 in good health.

This chain uses TRBV10-3 with TRBJ2-5; D is perhaps TRBD1 (5 bases). The DNA end favors TRBJ2-7, so the J call may be wrong. The germline V gene has CDR1 ENHRY and CDR2 SYGVKD. This CDR3 is built from 17 residues. The CDR3 nucleotides are TGTGCCATCAGTGAGGTTCAGGGCCCCGAAGGTGTCTACGAGCAGTACTTC. As protein: CAISEVQGPEGVYEQYF.

This chain uses TRBV20-1 with TRBJ2-3; 11 bases are shared with TRBD2. The CDR3 covers 15 residues. Germline CDR1 is DFQATT and CDR2 is SNEGSKA (reference sequence). V shed 4 bases and J 5 bases; nucleotides not matched to a gene: 8. CDR3 bases: TGCAGTGCTACCCTCGGACTAGCGGGCGGAGATACGCAGTATTTT. Its protein product is CSATLGLAGGDTQYF.

The rearrangement uses TRBV28 and TRBJ2-5; TRBD2 aligns across 8 bases. Looked up from germline, CDR1 is MDHEN and CDR2 is SYDVKM. Trimming took 7 bases from V and 4 from J; bases not matched to a gene: 5. The CDR3 is made up of 13 amino acids. The CDR3, as DNA: TGTGCCAGCACGGGACTAGGGTTAGAGACCCAGTACTTC. It translates to CASTGLGLETQYF.

The chain combines TRBV5-1 with TRBJ1-1, with a tentative D call TRBD1 (6 bases). The V end lost 4 bases, the J end lost 7 bases, and 11 bases lay between the germline ends. The CDR3 spans 12 residues. The germline V gene has CDR1 SGHRS and CDR2 YFSETQ. Written as DNA, the CDR3 is TGCGCCAGCAGCCCATCACAGGGTGAAGCTTTCTTT. This sequence encodes CASSPSQGEAFF.

The sample holds a few counts of this clonotype. V and J are TRBV29-1 and TRBJ2-1, with 16 bases lining up with TRBD2. CDR3 length equals 15 residues. Trimming cost V 6 bases and J 13 bases; bases outside gene matches: 12. CDR1 and CDR2 from the germline V gene are SQVTM and ANQGSEA. For the CDR3, the DNA is TGCAGCGTCAAAACCGGGACTAGCGGGAGGGCCCTTCAGTTCTTC. The encoded protein is CSVKTGTSGRALQFF.

The CDR3 reads CASRLDEGGRNEQYF. As DNA, the CDR3 is TGTGCCAGCAGACTAGACGAGGGGGGAAGGAACGAGCAGTACTTC. This sequence joins TRBV28 and TRBJ2-7, with D perhaps matching TRBD1 or TRBD2 (6 bases each). CDR1 and CDR2 from the germline V gene are MDHEN and SYDVKM. The ends were cut back, 6 bases at V and 5 bases at J, with 20 bases in the middle. CDR3 size: 15 residues.

This clonotype was counted once. V and J are TRBV3-1 and TRBJ2-1; possibly TRBD1 or TRBD2 for D (6 bases each). The better agreement between TRBJ2-5 and the DNA end casts doubt on the J call. Germline CDR1 is LGHDT and CDR2 is YNNKEL (reference sequence). This CDR3 contains 14 residues. CDR3 amino acids: CASSPRGGLETQYF. DNA of the CDR3: TGTGCCAGCAGCCCAAGAGGGGGGCTGGAGACCCAGTACTTC.

There are a few counts of this clonotype. V is TRBV20-1 and J is TRBJ2-7, with 9 bases that match TRBD2. Germline V lookup: CDR1 DFQATT, CDR2 SNEGSKA (reference sequence). V shed 6 bases and J 3 bases; nucleotides not matched to a gene: 3. The CDR3 has 12 residues. The chain's CDR3 is CSAYSGSYEQYF. The CDR3 DNA is TGCAGTGCCTATAGCGGGAGCTACGAGCAGTACTTC.

In its sample, this clonotype was seen once. The gene calls are TRBV7-9 and TRBJ1-2; D gene ambiguous. Trimming took 6 bases from V and 3 from J, leaving 11 bases between them. CDR1 is SEHNR, CDR2 FQNEAQ, per germline (reference sequence). CDR3 length: 13 amino acids. CDR3 region: CASSRHHDYGYTF. The CDR3 bases are TGTGCCAGCAGTCGACACCATGACTATGGCTACACCTTC.

This clonotype has a handful of counts. CDR3 residues: CASQGHQLIETQYF. CDR3 DNA: TGTGCCAGTCAGGGACACCAACTAATAGAGACCCAGTACTTC. The gene calls are TRBV7-2 and TRBJ2-5, with D possibly TRBD1 on 6 matching bases. This CDR3 contains 14 residues. Germline V gene lookup returns CDR1 SGHTA and CDR2 FQGNSA. Trimming left V 9 bases short and J 4 bases short, with 18 bases between.

The chain links TRBV6-5 to TRBJ1-1; possible D gene TRBD1, 5 bases. This CDR3 is 16 amino acids long. From germline, CDR1 is MNHEY and CDR2 SVGAGI. The V gene lost 6 bases and the J gene lost 5 bases, with 22 bases spanning the gap. The CDR3 loop reads CASRPYDAGRRTEAFF. The CDR3 bases are TGTGCCAGCAGGCCGTATGACGCAGGGAGGAGGACTGAAGCTTTCTTT.

A few counts support this clonotype. The rearrangement uses TRBV20-1 and TRBJ2-1; TRBD2 might be the D (6 bases). The CDR3 totals 12 residues. In germline, CDR1 is DFQATT, CDR2 SNEGSKA (reference sequence). V dropped 3 bases and J dropped 5 bases, with 8 bases sitting between them. The CDR3 nucleotides are TGCAGTGCTAGTCCGGGAGACAATGAGCAGTTCTTC. Encoded protein: CSASPGDNEQFF.

The sample holds many counts of this clonotype. The chain uses TRBV12-3 or TRBV12-4 and TRBJ1-5; tentative D call: TRBD1 (6 bases). Trimming left V 5 bases short and J 4 bases short, with 15 bases between. The CDR3 contains 15 residues. This CDR3 reads CASSRGGGKNQPQHF. The CDR3 nucleotides are TGTGCCAGCAGTAGGGGGGGGGGAAAGAATCAGCCCCAGCATTTT.

The chain recombines TRBV20-1 with TRBJ2-5; D is uncertain. The J call could be wrong; TRBJ2-7 is a better fit for the DNA end. In germline, CDR1 is DFQATT, CDR2 SNEGSKA (reference sequence). The CDR3 loop spans 11 amino acids. The CDR3 spells CSAKFVGEQYF. In DNA form, the CDR3 reads TGCAGTGCTAAATTTGTGGGCGAGCAGTACTTC.

V usage is TRBV11-2 and J usage is TRBJ2-7; either TRBD1 or TRBD2 may supply D (5 bases each). The ends were cut back, 0 bases at V and 7 bases at J, with 10 bases in the middle. This CDR3 is built from 13 residues. The germline V gene encodes CDR1 SGHAT and CDR2 FQNNGV. CDR3 in amino acids: CASSLDLGVEQYF. The CDR3 DNA reads as TGTGCCAGCAGCTTAGATTTGGGGGTGGAGCAGTACTTC.

This clonotype was counted between two and nine times. The CDR3 sequence is CASRKTSGLMTDTQYF. CDR3 coding DNA: TGTGCCAGCAGGAAAACTAGCGGGTTGATGACAGATACGCAGTATTTT. The chain couples TRBV12-3 or TRBV12-4 to TRBJ2-3; 9 bases match TRBD2. The V and J ends lost 6 bases and 3 bases, in that order; junction bases with no gene match: 10. This CDR3 has 16 residues.

The chain combines TRBV7-2 with TRBJ2-5; D perhaps matches TRBD2 (6 bases). The CDR3 spans 13 residues. The V and J ends lost 5 bases and 6 bases respectively, with 13 bases between them. Per germline, CDR1 SGHTA and CDR2 FQGNSA. The CDR3 region is CASSPEEGKTQYF. CDR3 bases: TGTGCCAGCAGCCCCGAGGAGGGGAAGACCCAGTACTTC.

There are a few counts of this clonotype. The chain carries TRBV20-1 and TRBJ1-6; D possibly corresponds to TRBD1 (5 bases). Trimming took 6 bases from V and 7 from J, leaving 19 bases between them. CDR1 and CDR2 (germline): DFQATT, SNEGSKA (reference sequence). The CDR3 spans 15 residues. CDR3 region: CSAQHGGRVNSPLHF. CDR3 nucleotide sequence: TGCAGTGCCCAACATGGGGGGAGGGTAAATTCACCCCTCCACTTT.

The rearrangement joins TRBV19 to TRBJ2-7; D remains unclear. The V and J ends lost 1 base and 0 bases respectively, with 7 bases between them. The germline V gene encodes CDR1 LNHDA and CDR2 SQIVND (reference sequence). CDR3 length: 14 residues. DNA of the CDR3: TGTGCCAGTAGTATAGCTGGCAACTCCTACGAGCAGTACTTC. As protein: CASSIAGNSYEQYF.

This clonotype came up a few times. The chain combines TRBV20-1 with TRBJ2-1; 11 bases are shared with TRBD2. J gave up 2 bases and V 8 bases, and 5 bases lay outside the gene matches. Germline V gene lookup returns CDR1 DFQATT and CDR2 SNEGSKA (reference sequence). This CDR3 comprises 14 residues. DNA for the CDR3: TGCAGTCCAAATAGCGGGAGGGCCTACAATGAGCAGTTCTTC. Translation gives CSPNSGRAYNEQFF.

J is TRBJ1-1 and V is TRBV29-1, with D possibly TRBD1 on 6 matching bases. CDR1 and CDR2 from the germline V gene are SQVTM and ANQGSEA. Trimming left V 5 bases short and J 1 base short, with 11 bases between. The CDR3 length is 13 residues. This CDR3 is CSVKDSWNTEAFF. The CDR3 nucleotides are TGCAGCGTTAAGGACAGCTGGAACACTGAAGCTTTCTTT.

This chain joins TRBV10-3 and TRBJ2-1; 12 positions match TRBD2. V lost 7 bases, J lost 4 bases, and 8 bases stayed unmatched. The germline gives CDR1 ENHRY, CDR2 SYGVKD. The CDR3 is 16 amino acids. The CDR3 here is CAINRLAGDGYNEQFF. The CDR3 DNA reads TGTGCCATCAACAGACTAGCGGGAGATGGGTACAATGAGCAGTTCTTC.

The sample holds a few counts of this clonotype. The junction shows a germline mismatch at one end, possibly a read error. V usage is TRBV7-7 and J usage is TRBJ2-7, with unresolved D. The CDR3 covers 13 residues. Germline V gives CDR1 SSHAT, CDR2 FNYEAQ (reference sequence). The CDR3 loop reads CASSLLGSYEQYF. CDR3 nucleotide sequence: TGTGCTAGCAGCTTACTGGGCAGCTACGAGCAGTACTTC.

The gene calls are TRBV12-3 or TRBV12-4 and TRBJ2-5; 7 bases agree with TRBD2. The J call could be wrong; TRBJ2-1 is a better fit for the DNA end. CDR3 length equals 13 residues. CDR3 DNA: TGTGCCAGCAGAGAGGGACTATTTGATGAGCAGTTCTTC. This codes for CASREGLFDEQFF.

This clonotype was seen at least ten times. The rearrangement links TRBV20-1 to TRBJ2-6; TRBD2 agrees at 8 bases. The V and J ends lost 3 bases and 0 bases, in that order; junction bases with no gene match: 1. Germline loops: CDR1 DFQATT, CDR2 SNEGSKA (reference sequence). The CDR3 runs to 15 residues. The CDR3 nucleotides are TGCAGTGCTAGCGCGGGGGGCTCTGGGGCCAACGTCCTGACTTTC. It specifies CSASAGGSGANVLTF.

This clonotype was seen a few times. The chain's CDR3 is CSATFRLAAYNEQFF. DNA of the CDR3: TGCAGTGCTACCTTTCGACTAGCCGCCTACAATGAGCAGTTCTTC. The V call is TRBV20-1, the J call TRBJ2-1, with 7 bases lining up with TRBD2. The V gene end was trimmed by 4 bases and the J gene end by 2 bases; junction bases not matched to a gene: 8. Germline values: CDR1 DFQATT, CDR2 SNEGSKA (reference sequence). The CDR3 is 15 amino acids.

Many counts were recorded for this clonotype. The chain employs TRBV4-2 and TRBJ2-5; D uncertain. Germline CDR1 and CDR2: LGHNA and YNFKEQ. CDR3 length: 15 amino acids. Trimming took off 6 bases at V and 5 bases at J, with 19 bases between the two ends. CDR3 sequence: CASSPLSPGGETQYF. The DNA of the CDR3 is TGTGCCAGCAGTCCACTTTCTCCAGGTGGGGAGACCCAGTACTTC.

This clonotype has ten or more counts. The chain carries TRBV10-3 and TRBJ2-7; 7 nucleotides align to TRBD2. CDR1 ENHRY and CDR2 SYGVKD come from the germline V gene. The ends lost 0 bases at V and 1 base at J; junction bases unmatched: 6. The CDR3 sequence is 16 residues long. CDR3 DNA sequence: TGTGCCATCAGTGAGTCTGGACTAGTGAAATCCTACGAGCAGTACTTC. It translates to CAISESGLVKSYEQYF.

This clonotype was seen repeatedly, ten times or more. This chain links TRBV29-1 with TRBJ2-1; maybe TRBD2 (5 bases). The assigned J gene may be wrong: the sequence end matches TRBJ2-7 better. Germline V gene sequence: CDR1 SQVTM, CDR2 ANQGSEA. The CDR3 has 14 amino acids. CDR3 protein: CSVQTWATRGEQYF. CDR3 coding DNA: TGCAGCGTCCAAACATGGGCCACTCGGGGAGAGCAGTACTTC.

The J gene is TRBJ1-4, the V gene TRBV7-9, with 9 bases aligning to TRBD1. The germline CDR1 and CDR2 sequences are SEHNR and FQNEAQ (reference sequence). The V segment lost 2 bases and the J segment 7 bases; nucleotides outside the gene matches: 2. CDR3 length equals 14 residues. In nucleotides, the CDR3 is TGTGCCAGCAGCTTATCGACAGGGGGTGAAAAACTGTTTTTT. Amino acids: CASSLSTGGEKLFF.